A single sample gave rise to the 15 T cell receptor beta chains below, sequenced in a study of shared T cell receptors in the human thymus (dated by TCRdb to about 2021). The method was the immunoSEQ multiplex PCR assay. TCRdb obtained this table from immuneACCESS and retained in-frame rearrangements with V and J assigned. These tables miss some clones; where compared with another copy, unresolved V genes account for less than half of the shortfall, and the remainder is unexplained. The sample table lists about 400,000 clones, approximately 95% of them with a count of one. The top ten hold roughly 0.02% of the sample. Sequenced input: thymocytes. The receptors here all came from a human donor.

The genes are TRBV23-1 and TRBJ2-5; 7 bases are shared with TRBD1. TRBV23-1 is an ORF, with its function uncertain. The CDR3 has 13 amino acids. Losses at the gene ends were 7 bases for V and 5 bases for J; bases not matched to a gene: 7. The CDR3 DNA follows: TGCGCCAGCACCCGACAGGGAAGGGAGACCCAGTACTTC. It codes for CASTRQGRETQYF.

J is TRBJ2-1 and V is TRBV6-1, with D tentatively TRBD1 (6 bases). V dropped 3 bases and J dropped 6 bases, with 9 bases sitting between them. In germline, CDR1 is MNHNS, CDR2 SASEGT. The CDR3 consists of 13 residues. The CDR3 DNA sequence: TGTGCCAGCAGTGACTTGACAGGCAATGAGCAGTTCTTC. This encodes CASSDLTGNEQFF.

The chain uses TRBV2 and TRBJ2-5; 8 nucleotides align to TRBD1. Germline CDR1 SNHLY, CDR2 FYNNEI. V was pared by 6 bases and J by 2 bases, with 17 bases of the junction left unmatched. This CDR3 has 18 amino acids. CDR3 loop: CASRGTGNVPLRQETQYF. The CDR3 DNA follows: TGTGCCAGCAGAGGGACAGGCAATGTCCCTCTTCGACAAGAGACCCAGTACTTC. The full variable domain, in which reference TRBV2 and TRBJ2-5 provide the parts outside the CDR3, is EPEVTQTPSHQVTQMGQEVILRCVPISNHLYFYWYRQILGQKVEFLVSFYNNEISEKSEIFDDQFSVERPDGSNFTLKIRSTKLEDSAMYFCASRGTGNVPLRQETQYFGPGTRLLVL.

V is TRBV9 and J is TRBJ1-1; maybe TRBD1 (5 bases). The CDR3 is made up of 14 amino acids. V lost 0 bases and J 1 base, leaving 7 bases between the germline ends. Per the germline V gene, CDR1 is SGDLS and CDR2 is YYNGEE. The CDR3 is CASSVVGQNTEAFF. The CDR3 DNA sequence: TGTGCCAGCAGCGTAGTCGGACAGAACACTGAAGCTTTCTTT.

The chain has TRBV9 and TRBJ2-5, with 7 bases matching TRBD2. The V and J ends lost 3 bases and 2 bases, in that order; junction bases with no gene match: 7. This CDR3 has 15 residues. CDR1 is SGDLS, CDR2 YYNGEE, per germline. The CDR3 protein is CASSGQAGLQETQYF. The CDR3 nucleotides are TGTGCCAGCAGCGGACAAGCGGGACTACAAGAGACCCAGTACTTC.

This clone is a singleton in its sample. The V and J genes are TRBV14 and TRBJ2-5; 8 nucleotides match TRBD1. CDR1 is SGHDN, CDR2 FVKESK, per germline. The CDR3 runs to 17 residues. V dropped 0 bases and J dropped 2; count of bases not matched to a gene: 8. As DNA, the CDR3 is TGTGCCAGCAGCCAAGATCCCGAGACAGGGGCTCAAGAGACCCAGTACTTC. The encoded protein is CASSQDPETGAQETQYF. Full variable domain (rest looked up from reference TRBV14 and TRBJ2-5): EAGVTQFPSHSVIEKGQTVTLRCDPISGHDNLYWYRRVMGKEIKFLLHFVKESKQDESGMPNNRFLAERTGGTYSTLKVQPAELEDSGVYFCASSQDPETGAQETQYFGPGTRLLVL.

The chain's CDR3 is CASSALGGNYGYTF. As DNA, the CDR3 is TGTGCCAGCAGCGCCCTGGGAGGGAACTATGGCTACACCTTC. The genes are TRBV5-6 and TRBJ1-2; unclear D gene. The germline gives CDR1 SGHDT, CDR2 YYEEEE. The germline V and J ends were trimmed by 4 bases and 2 bases, with 12 bases remaining between them. This CDR3 is 14 amino acids long.

The V and J genes are TRBV4-1 and TRBJ1-2, with D maybe TRBD1 (5 bases). The CDR3 contains 15 residues. The V gene lost 0 bases and the J gene lost 5 bases, with 13 bases spanning the gap. Germline CDR1 and CDR2: MGHRA and YSYEKL. This CDR3 reads CASSQDRGRLYGYTF. The CDR3 bases are TGCGCCAGCAGCCAAGATCGGGGCAGGTTATATGGCTACACCTTC.

V and J are TRBV6-5 and TRBJ1-2, with a possible D match to TRBD1 (5 bases). Germline CDR1 MNHEY, CDR2 SVGAGI. V shed 7 bases and J shed 8 bases, with 17 bases lying between them. The CDR3 has 13 residues. The CDR3 spells CASIPLLGGGYTF. The DNA of the CDR3 is TGTGCCAGCATTCCTCTCCTCGGGGGAGGCTACACCTTC.

The gene calls are TRBV5-4 and TRBJ2-4; D remains unclear. The ends were cut back, 4 bases at V and 0 bases at J, with 11 bases in the middle. The CDR3 is 15 amino acids. The germline gives CDR1 SGHNT, CDR2 YYREEE (reference sequence). CDR3 sequence: CASSQSPRAKNIQYF. In DNA, the CDR3 is TGTGCCAGCAGCCAGTCTCCCAGAGCCAAAAACATTCAGTACTTC.

The gene calls are TRBV28 and TRBJ1-2; TRBD1 is a possible D gene (5 bases). V was clipped by 4 bases and J by 0 bases, with 12 bases between them. The germline V gene has CDR1 MDHEN and CDR2 SYDVKM. The CDR3 runs 15 residues. The CDR3 nucleotides are TGTGCCAGCAGTTCCCCGGACACTTCTAACTATGGCTACACCTTC. Translated: CASSSPDTSNYGYTF.

The chain combines TRBV7-6 with TRBJ2-5; the match to TRBD2 covers 12 bases. The CDR3 contains 17 residues. The germline V gene encodes CDR1 SGHVS and CDR2 FNYEAQ. Trimming at V came to 5 bases and at J to 3 bases, leaving 10 bases not matched to a gene. CDR3 DNA sequence: TGTGCCAGCAGCCGCCTACCGGGACTAGCGGGTAAAGAGACCCAGTACTTC. Amino acid sequence: CASSRLPGLAGKETQYF. Variable domain in full (rest from reference TRBV7-6 and TRBJ2-5): GAGVSQSPRYKVTKRGQDVALRCDPISGHVSLYWYRQALGQGPEFLTYFNYEAQQDKSGLPNDRFSAERPEGSISTLTIQRTEQRDSAMYRCASSRLPGLAGKETQYFGPGTRLLVL.

This clone was picked up a small number of times. The J gene is TRBJ2-3, the V gene TRBV18; D is undetermined. V gave up 4 bases and J gave up 4 bases, with 15 bases separating them. The V gene's germline CDR1 is KGHSH and CDR2 LQKENI. The CDR3 extends over 15 amino acids. The CDR3 coding sequence is TGTGCCAGCTCACGGACGGATTCAGAGGCAGATACGCAGTATTTT. It is translated as CASSRTDSEADTQYF. The variable domain in full, with the rest retrieved from reference TRBV18 and TRBJ2-3, is NAGVMQNPRHLVRRRGQEARLRCSPMKGHSHVYWYRQLPEEGLKFMVYLQKENIIDESGMPKERFSAEFPKEGPSILRIQQVVRGDSAAYFCASSRTDSEADTQYFGPGTRLTVL.

The chain employs TRBV15 and TRBJ2-1, with D possibly being TRBD2 (6 bases). Trimming left V 4 bases short and J 4 bases short, with 17 bases between. This CDR3 contains 16 residues. CDR1 LNHNV and CDR2 YYDKDF come from the germline V gene (reference sequence). The CDR3 spells CATSIYSGPTYNEQFF. CDR3 sequence (DNA): TGTGCCACCAGCATATATAGCGGACCGACTTACAATGAGCAGTTCTTC.

The rearrangement uses TRBV27 and TRBJ2-2; 7 nucleotides agree with TRBD1. This CDR3 comprises 17 residues. The V and J ends lost 7 bases and 0 bases, in that order; junction bases with no gene match: 11. Germline V gives CDR1 MNHEY, CDR2 SMNVEV (reference sequence). CDR3 loop: CASTNSGQQSNTGELFF. CDR3 DNA: TGTGCCAGCACCAATTCGGGACAGCAGTCGAACACCGGGGAGCTGTTTTTT.